The 3 T cell receptor beta chains in this list originate from one sample, sequenced in a study of T cells in Graves' hyperthyroidism and ophthalmopathy. RNA transcripts provided the source from which TCR beta CDR3 regions were amplified. The HTBI primer set served for first-round RT-PCR of the TCR CDR3. TCRdb reanalysed the multiplex PCR reads using MiXCR and keeps one entry per CDR3 protein. The sample has approximately 600,000 distinct CDR3 sequences; about 20% are singletons. Specimen: blood. The source of these receptors is a man aged 25 to 40 with Graves' ophthalmopathy.

Comment on this clonotype: This may come from a read error, since a much larger clone is one base off. The CDR3 sequence is CASSLWETGGYSGYTF. For the CDR3, the DNA is TGTGCCAGCAGTTTATGGGAGACAGGGGGCTATAGTGGCTACACCTTC. The V and J genes are TRBV28 and TRBJ1-2; TRBD1 matches at 10 bases. The V gene end was trimmed by 0 bases and the J gene end by 7 bases; junction bases not matched to a gene: 8. Looked up from germline, CDR1 is MDHEN and CDR2 is SYDVKM. The CDR3 is 16 amino acids.

There are many counts of this clonotype. The rearrangement joins TRBV7-8 to TRBJ1-1; possibly TRBD1 for D (5 bases). The CDR3 spans 14 residues. Germline loops: CDR1 SGHVS, CDR2 FQNEAQ. V lost 2 bases, J lost 1 base, and 8 bases lay in between. The CDR3 loop is CASSLLGQNTEAFF. CDR3 nucleotide sequence: TGTGCCAGCAGCTTATTGGGGCAGAACACTGAAGCTTTCTTT.

This clonotype was observed many times. This chain links TRBV15 with TRBJ1-1; D might be TRBD1 (5 bases). The CDR3 runs 15 residues. The ends were cut back, 4 bases at V and 0 bases at J, with 12 bases in the middle. CDR1 is LNHNV and CDR2 is YYDKDF in the germline V gene (reference sequence). Here the CDR3 DNA reads TGTGCCACCAGCAAGGGGCCAGAGGTGAACACTGAAGCTTTCTTT. It codes for CATSKGPEVNTEAFF.